Presented here are 29 T cell receptor beta chains from one specimen sequenced in a study of cytomegalovirus exposure and HLA in healthy donors. PCR was performed using 60 Vbeta and 13 Jbeta primers. The assay was immunoSEQ multiplex PCR, and TCRdb's table has in-frame clones only and misses some. Of about 120,000 clones in the sample, about four fifths were seen once. Input material: PBMCs. These receptors all come from a human donor in good health.

The V and J genes are TRBV9 and TRBJ1-1; D gene ambiguous. The V end was cut by 0 bases, the J end by 3 bases, with 9 bases between. Looked up from germline, CDR1 is SGDLS and CDR2 is YYNGEE. The CDR3 has 14 amino acids. The CDR3 bases are TGTGCCAGCAGCGTAGGAGTTGGGCACACTGAAGCTTTCTTT. It yields the protein CASSVGVGHTEAFF. The full variable domain, rest sourced from reference TRBV9 and TRBJ1-1, is DSGVTQTPKHLITATGQRVTLRCSPRSGDLSVYWYQQSLDQGLQFLIQYYNGEERAKGNILERFSAQQFPDLHSELNLSSLELGDSALYFCASSVGVGHTEAFFGQGTRLTVV.

This chain's CDR3 is CSALIQGAGQPQHF. DNA of the CDR3: TGCAGCGCCCTAATACAGGGGGCCGGTCAGCCCCAGCATTTT. This chain uses TRBV29-1 with TRBJ1-5, with TRBD1 matching over 9 bases. This CDR3 has 14 residues. V dropped 7 bases and J dropped 6; count of bases not matched to a gene: 10. Germline CDR1 is SQVTM and CDR2 is ANQGSEA. The full variable domain, completed using reference TRBV29-1 and TRBJ1-5, is SAVISQKPSRDICQRGTSLTIQCQVDSQVTMMFWYRQQPGQSLTLIATANQGSEATYESGFVIDKFPISRPNLTFSTLTVSNMSPEDSSIYLCSALIQGAGQPQHFGDGTRLSIL.

The chain employs TRBV6-5 and TRBJ1-2; D ambiguous. The V end lost 1 base, the J end lost 6 bases, and 12 bases lay between the germline ends. The CDR3 is made up of 14 amino acids. The germline CDR1 and CDR2 sequences are MNHEY and SVGAGI. The CDR3 coding sequence is TGTGCCAGCAGTTACTACGCCGACGGGGATGGCTACACCTTC. As protein: CASSYYADGDGYTF.

The V and J genes are TRBV27 and TRBJ1-5; D gene uncertain. V lost 6 bases and J 4 bases, leaving 13 bases between the germline ends. The germline V gene has CDR1 MNHEY and CDR2 SMNVEV (reference sequence). This CDR3 contains 14 residues. CDR3 sequence reads: CASRRRENNQPQHF. The CDR3 DNA sequence: TGTGCCAGCAGGAGGCGAGAAAATAATCAGCCCCAGCATTTT.

The chain recombines TRBV5-3 with TRBJ1-5, with D possibly TRBD1 on 5 matching bases. TRBV5-3 counts as an open reading frame of uncertain function. Trimming took 4 bases from V and 4 from J, leaving 15 bases between them. CDR3 size: 15 residues. The CDR3 loop is CARSVGGAINQPQHF. CDR3 nucleotides: TGTGCCAGAAGCGTTGGCGGGGCTATTAATCAGCCCCAGCATTTT.

The V and J genes are TRBV6-6 and TRBJ1-5; no clear D gene. The CDR3 has 16 amino acids. The V gene lost 5 bases and the J gene lost 0 bases, with 14 bases spanning the gap. The germline V gene has CDR1 MNHNY and CDR2 SVGAGI (reference sequence). CDR3 bases: TGTGCCAGCAGTCCCGATGGAGGTTATAGCAATCAGCCCCAGCATTTT. Protein: CASSPDGGYSNQPQHF.

The V call is TRBV7-9, the J call TRBJ1-6; no reliable D call. V was cut by 1 base and J by 10 bases, with 14 bases left in between. Germline CDR1 SEHNR, CDR2 FQNEAQ (reference sequence). CDR3 length equals 15 residues. CDR3: CASSLVSAVESPLHF. CDR3 nucleotide sequence: TGTGCCAGCAGCTTAGTTTCGGCGGTCGAATCACCCCTCCACTTT.

The CDR3 sequence: CASSELSGGYTGELFF. CDR3 nucleotides: TGTGCCAGCAGTGAGCTTTCGGGGGGGTATACCGGGGAGCTGTTTTTT. The V and J genes are TRBV6-1 and TRBJ2-2; 8 bases line up with TRBD2. The CDR3 totals 16 residues. With V trimmed by 3 bases and J by 5 bases, 8 bases remained unmatched. CDR1 and CDR2 from the germline V gene are MNHNS and SASEGT.

The V call is TRBV10-1, the J call TRBJ2-2; 13 nucleotides agree with TRBD2. Germline CDR1 WNHNN, CDR2 SYGVQD (reference sequence). Germline trimming cut 6 bases from V and 4 bases from J; bases unmatched to any gene: 8. The CDR3 runs to 17 residues. CDR3 sequence reads: CASRPGLAGTSTGELFF. CDR3 DNA: TGCGCCAGCAGACCGGGACTAGCGGGGACTAGCACCGGGGAGCTGTTTTTT.

The chain couples TRBV28 to TRBJ2-2, with D perhaps matching TRBD2 (6 bases). The CDR3 is 17 residues long. Trimming removed 6 bases at V and 0 bases at J, with 17 bases between. Germline CDR1 MDHEN, CDR2 SYDVKM. The CDR3 here is CASRPWRGQSNTGELFF. In DNA form, the CDR3 reads TGTGCCAGCAGACCCTGGAGGGGTCAGTCGAACACCGGGGAGCTGTTTTTT.

This clone has just one count. This chain connects TRBV5-1 to TRBJ2-3; 9 bases map to TRBD2. Germline CDR1 and CDR2: SGHRS and YFSETQ. The junction had 14 bases not matched to a gene; V was cut back by 4 bases and J by 2 bases. This CDR3 comprises 18 residues. The DNA of the CDR3 is TGCGCCAGCAGCGCGACTCTAGCGGGAAATATTATCACAGATACGCAGTATTTT. This gives the protein CASSATLAGNIITDTQYF. Supplemented by reference TRBV5-1 and TRBJ2-3, the full variable domain reads KAGVTQTPRYLIKTRGQQVTLSCSPISGHRSVSWYQQTPGQGLQFLFEYFSETQRNKGNFPGRFSGRQFSNSRSEMNVSTLELGDSALYLCASSATLAGNIITDTQYFGPGTRLTVL.

This clone was detected a few times. The rearrangement uses TRBV19 and TRBJ1-1; D not certain. The CDR3 spans 12 residues. The germline V gene encodes CDR1 LNHDA and CDR2 SQIVND (reference sequence). The V and J ends lost 3 bases and 10 bases respectively, with 12 bases between them. In DNA, the CDR3 is TGTGCCAGTAGTATTGGTATGGTGCGAGCTTTCTTT. Translation gives CASSIGMVRAFF.

CDR3 loop: CASSQSGQGVYEQYF. The CDR3 coding sequence is TGTGCCAGTAGCCAATCGGGACAGGGGGTATACGAGCAGTACTTC. The chain carries TRBV19 and TRBJ2-7, with TRBD1 matching over 11 bases. This CDR3 region has 15 residues. Germline V gives CDR1 LNHDA, CDR2 SQIVND (reference sequence). The J segment lost 4 bases and the V segment lost 6 bases, leaving 8 bases of the junction unmatched.

This clone was seen more than once but under ten times. This chain links TRBV28 with TRBJ2-7; 7 nucleotides line up with TRBD1. V lost 6 bases, J lost 0 bases, and 8 bases stayed unmatched. This CDR3 contains 15 residues. Per germline, CDR1 MDHEN and CDR2 SYDVKM. The CDR3 reads CASSSSGTDSYEQYF. In nucleotides, the CDR3 is TGTGCCAGCAGCTCCTCCGGGACAGACTCCTACGAGCAGTACTTC.

The V and J genes are TRBV4-1 and TRBJ1-1; D not resolved. Per germline, CDR1 MGHRA and CDR2 YSYEKL. Between the trimmed V and J ends, which lost 0 bases and 3 bases, there was a span of 11 bases. The length of the CDR3 is 15 residues. The chain's CDR3 is CASSQERRGYTEAFF. The CDR3 DNA sequence: TGCGCCAGCAGCCAAGAGCGGCGTGGGTACACTGAAGCTTTCTTT.

The rearrangement links TRBV9 to TRBJ1-1; D may be TRBD1 (5 bases). CDR3 size: 14 residues. The ends were cut back, 4 bases at V and 0 bases at J, with 10 bases in the middle. In germline, CDR1 is SGDLS, CDR2 YYNGEE. CDR3 in amino acids: CASSRGSVNTEAFF. The CDR3 DNA sequence: TGTGCCAGCAGCAGGGGATCCGTGAACACTGAAGCTTTCTTT.

The genes are TRBV13 and TRBJ1-6, with D tentatively TRBD1 (6 bases). Per germline, CDR1 PRHDT and CDR2 FYEKMQ (reference sequence). V was cut by 8 bases and J by 5 bases, with 7 bases left in between. The CDR3 runs 12 residues. The CDR3 sequence: CASQGNNSPLHF. CDR3 DNA sequence: TGTGCCAGCCAGGGGAATAATTCACCCCTCCACTTT.

The sample holds many counts of this clone. The rearrangement links TRBV7-5 to TRBJ2-3; TRBD2 is taken as the D call from the table, unchecked against the DNA. TRBV7-5 is a pseudogene segment. CDR3 size: 15 residues. For the CDR3, the DNA is TGTGCCAGAAGCTTCGGGGGGGCGCGCACAGATACGCAGTATTTT. The encoded protein is CARSFGGARTDTQYF.

The rearrangement joins TRBV4-2 to TRBJ2-7; possibly TRBD2 for D (6 bases). V was trimmed by 4 bases and J by 2 bases, leaving 15 bases between them. CDR1 LGHNA and CDR2 YNFKEQ come from the germline V gene. The CDR3 length is 15 residues. The CDR3 region is CASSLNRDSTYEQYF. For the CDR3, the DNA is TGTGCCAGCAGCCTCAACCGGGACTCTACCTACGAGCAGTACTTC.

This clone was seen a few times. The chain has TRBV6-6 and TRBJ2-2, with D possibly TRBD1 on 5 matching bases. CDR1 and CDR2 from the germline V gene are MNHNY and SVGAGI (reference sequence). CDR3 length: 13 amino acids. V was cut by 2 bases and J by 8 bases, with 9 bases left in between. The CDR3 is CASSYRGSGELFF. The CDR3 DNA reads as TGTGCCAGCAGTTACAGGGGATCGGGGGAGCTGTTTTTT.

The sample holds a few counts of this clone. The J gene is TRBJ1-1, the V gene TRBV19; possibly TRBD1 for D (5 bases). This CDR3 contains 15 residues. Germline loops: CDR1 LNHDA, CDR2 SQIVND (reference sequence). V was trimmed by 4 bases and J by 7 bases, leaving 19 bases between them. The CDR3 loop reads CASSTRANGGLEAFF. In DNA form, the CDR3 reads TGTGCCAGTAGTACCCGAGCTAACGGGGGACTTGAAGCTTTCTTT.

This clone was recorded once. The J gene is TRBJ1-1, the V gene TRBV7-8; tentatively, D is TRBD1 (6 bases). The V end was cut by 5 bases, the J end by 1 base, with 17 bases between. The CDR3 loop spans 16 amino acids. Germline CDR1 reads SGHVS; CDR2 reads FQNEAQ. The CDR3 region is CASSHRTAKPNTEAFF. The CDR3 DNA reads as TGTGCCAGCAGCCATCGGACAGCCAAACCGAACACTGAAGCTTTCTTT.

The chain is built from TRBV28 and TRBJ2-1; D is unresolved. CDR3 length: 12 amino acids. Trimming stripped 2 bases from V and 5 bases from J, with 4 bases between. The V gene's germline CDR1 is MDHEN and CDR2 SYDVKM. CDR3 sequence: CASSLADNEQFF. The CDR3 nucleotides are TGTGCCAGCAGTTTAGCGGACAATGAGCAGTTCTTC. Looking up the rest from reference TRBV28 and TRBJ2-1 gives the full variable domain: DVKVTQSSRYLVKRTGEKVFLECVQDMDHENMFWYRQDPGLGLRLIYFSYDVKMKEKGDIPEGYSVSREKKERFSLILESASTNQTSMYLCASSLADNEQFFGPGTRLTVL.

V is TRBV2 and J is TRBJ2-2; 8 nucleotides match TRBD2. CDR1 is SNHLY, CDR2 FYNNEI, per germline. This CDR3 contains 15 residues. V trimming: 2 bases; J trimming: 3 bases; junction bases outside the gene matches: 2. The CDR3 loop reads CASSETSGYTGELFF. The CDR3 nucleotides read TGTGCCAGCAGTGAAACTAGCGGATACACCGGGGAGCTGTTTTTT.

J is TRBJ1-3 and V is TRBV9, with D unresolved. The germline CDR1 and CDR2 sequences are SGDLS and YYNGEE. The CDR3 spans 13 residues. V gave up 6 bases and J gave up 3 bases, with 10 bases separating them. CDR3 bases: TGTGCCAGCAAAAGTTCAGGTGGAAACACCATATATTTT. The encoded protein is CASKSSGGNTIYF.

The J gene is TRBJ2-5, the V gene TRBV9; D may be TRBD2 (6 bases). This CDR3 contains 13 residues. Trimming stripped 4 bases from V and 4 bases from J, with 11 bases between. Germline CDR1 is SGDLS and CDR2 is YYNGEE. The CDR3 is CASSYPGGETQYF. The CDR3 nucleotides are TGTGCCAGCAGCTATCCCGGGGGAGAGACCCAGTACTTC.

The J gene is TRBJ1-1, the V gene TRBV2; 10 bases align to TRBD1. Germline assignment: CDR1 SNHLY and CDR2 FYNNEI. Trimming at V came to 5 bases and at J to 6 bases, leaving 6 bases not matched to a gene. The CDR3 covers 14 residues. CDR3 residues: CASSHGTGDAEAFF. The CDR3 coding sequence is TGTGCCAGCAGTCATGGGACAGGGGATGCTGAAGCTTTCTTT.

The rearrangement joins TRBV2 to TRBJ2-2, with D perhaps matching TRBD1 (6 bases). V was shortened by 10 bases and J by 3 bases, with 12 bases between the two germline ends. The CDR3 extends over 13 amino acids. Per the germline V gene, CDR1 is SNHLY and CDR2 is FYNNEI. CDR3 protein: CATQQGDTGELFF. The CDR3 nucleotides read TGTGCCACCCAACAGGGAGACACCGGGGAGCTGTTTTTT.

The V gene is TRBV9, the J gene TRBJ1-6, with 8 bases fitting TRBD1. Germline CDR1 and CDR2: SGDLS and YYNGEE. This CDR3 comprises 15 residues. The ends lost 6 bases at V and 4 bases at J; junction bases unmatched: 6. The CDR3 nucleotides read TGTGCCAGCACGGCAGGGGGCGCATATAATTCACCCCTCCACTTT. It specifies CASTAGGAYNSPLHF.